The next 10 T cell receptor beta chains were all read from a single sample in a study of blood T cell repertoires in COVID-19. Generated by immunoSEQ multiplex PCR, the TCRdb table keeps only in-frame clones and is missing some. In the table there are 200,000 to 300,000 clones, roughly 83% of which are singletons. The specimen was peripheral blood. The source of these receptors is a middle-aged man with acute or convalescent COVID-19.

This chain links TRBV5-8 with TRBJ2-5; 11 bases fit TRBD2. The CDR3 is made up of 18 amino acids. V lost 6 bases and J lost 0; bases outside the gene matches: 13. CDR1 and CDR2 (germline): SGHTS, YDEGEE. The CDR3 DNA reads TGTGCCAGCAACCGTTTACTAGCGGGAGTTGCGTACCAAGAGACCCAGTACTTC. This gives the protein CASNRLLAGVAYQETQYF.

This chain connects TRBV7-9 to TRBJ2-7; 10 positions match TRBD2. Germline V gene lookup returns CDR1 SEHNR and CDR2 FQNEAQ (reference sequence). The V segment lost 5 bases and the J segment 6 bases; nucleotides outside the gene matches: 10. The CDR3 consists of 15 residues. CDR3 protein: CASSGTLAGALEQYF. Written as DNA, the CDR3 is TGTGCCAGCAGCGGAACGCTAGCGGGAGCCCTCGAGCAGTACTTC. Supplemented by reference TRBV7-9 and TRBJ2-7, the full variable domain reads DTGVSQNPRHKITKRGQNVTFRCDPISEHNRLYWYRQTLGQGPEFLTYFQNEAQLEKSRLLSDRFSAERPKGSFSTLEIQRTEQGDSAMYLCASSGTLAGALEQYFGPGTRLTVT.

The CDR3 nucleotides read TGCAGCGTTGACAGTGGGAACACTGAAGCTTTCTTT. It yields the protein CSVDSGNTEAFF. The V gene is TRBV29-1, the J gene TRBJ1-1; D not certain. From germline, CDR1 is SQVTM and CDR2 ANQGSEA. Trimming shortened V by 3 bases and J by 1 base, and 6 bases separated the two germline ends. This CDR3 has 12 amino acids.

This clone is a singleton in its sample. The V gene is TRBV19, the J gene TRBJ1-3; D uncertain. CDR1 LNHDA and CDR2 SQIVND come from the germline V gene (reference sequence). Deletions cut 6 bases from V and 0 bases from J, with 15 bases between. This CDR3 region has 16 residues. The CDR3 reads CASRSQTADSGNTIYF. As DNA, the CDR3 is TGTGCCAGTAGATCTCAGACGGCGGACTCTGGAAACACCATATATTTT.

This clone appeared a few times. The chain carries TRBV18 and TRBJ1-2, with a tentative D call TRBD1 (6 bases). V was trimmed by 6 bases and J by 4 bases, leaving 12 bases between them. This CDR3 is built from 13 residues. Germline V gene data show CDR1 as KGHSH and CDR2 as LQKENI. The CDR3 loop reads CASSPGQIYGYTF. CDR3 nucleotides: TGTGCCAGCTCGCCTGGACAGATCTATGGCTACACCTTC.

CDR3 residues: CASRQTGGELAGELFF. The CDR3 DNA sequence: TGTGCCAGCAGACAGACAGGGGGCGAGTTGGCCGGGGAGCTGTTTTTT. The rearrangement uses TRBV13 and TRBJ2-2; 10 bases line up with TRBD1. CDR3 length equals 16 residues. The germline CDR1 and CDR2 sequences are PRHDT and FYEKMQ (reference sequence). Trimming removed 6 bases from V and 6 bases from J; junction bases left unmatched: 10.

V gene TRBV19 combines with J gene TRBJ2-2, with D perhaps matching TRBD2 (5 bases). CDR3 size: 15 residues. The V and J ends lost 1 base and 4 bases respectively, with 10 bases between them. The germline gives CDR1 LNHDA, CDR2 SQIVND (reference sequence). The CDR3: CASSIVGKGTGELFF. The CDR3 DNA reads as TGTGCCAGTAGTATAGTCGGGAAGGGCACCGGGGAGCTGTTTTTT. The variable domain in full, with the rest retrieved from reference TRBV19 and TRBJ2-2, is DGGITQSPKYLFRKEGQNVTLSCEQNLNHDAMYWYRQDPGQGLRLIYYSQIVNDFQKGDIAEGYSVSREKKESFPLTVTSAQKNPTAFYLCASSIVGKGTGELFFGEGSRLTVL.

This sequence joins TRBV7-9 and TRBJ2-5; no clear D. Germline CDR1 is SEHNR and CDR2 is FQNEAQ (reference sequence). The V and J ends lost 1 base and 1 base respectively, with 4 bases between them. The CDR3 runs 13 residues. This CDR3 reads CASSLVLQETQYF. For the CDR3, the DNA is TGTGCCAGCAGCTTAGTCCTCCAAGAGACCCAGTACTTC.

This CDR3 is CASSSSGTLNEQFF. The CDR3 region has the DNA TGTGCCAGCAGTTCTAGCGGGACATTGAATGAGCAGTTCTTC. This chain joins TRBV27 and TRBJ2-1; 9 nucleotides line up with TRBD2. The V segment lost 4 bases and the J segment 7 bases; nucleotides outside the gene matches: 5. Germline CDR1 reads MNHEY; CDR2 reads SMNVEV (reference sequence). This CDR3 comprises 14 residues.

The rearrangement links TRBV5-6 to TRBJ1-2; 10 bases fit TRBD1. The CDR3 is 14 amino acids. Germline V lookup: CDR1 SGHDT, CDR2 YYEEEE. V was pared by 3 bases and J by 7 bases, with 6 bases of the junction left unmatched. As DNA, the CDR3 is TGTGCCAGCAGCTCAAGCTGGACAGGGGGTGGCTACACCTTC. It translates to CASSSSWTGGGYTF. The whole variable domain, filled in from reference TRBV5-6 and TRBJ1-2, reads DAGVTQSPTHLIKTRGQQVTLRCSPKSGHDTVSWYQQALGQGPQFIFQYYEEEERQRGNFPDRFSGHQFPNYSSELNVNALLLGDSALYLCASSSSWTGGGYTFGSGTRLTVV.